This note documents a single T cell receptor (beta chain) sequence. Antigen unknown. Sample treatment: oral pan-JAK inhibitor, 5-10 mg twice daily. V dropped 5 bases and J dropped 12 bases, with 11 bases sitting between them. The CDR3 length is 11 residues. The V gene's germline CDR1 is MNHEY and CDR2 SVGAGI. This sample is drawn from a study of CD8+ T cells in alopecia areata. Study summary: Patients received oral tofacitinib, 5 to 10 mg twice daily, for moderate-to-severe alopecia areata. Severity was scored as percentage of affected scalp area in treated patients.

Extracted RNA was reverse transcribed into cDNA, the sequencing template. The protocol was immunoSEQ multiplex PCR, while the TCRdb copy is restricted to in-frame clones and leaves out a portion. The data contain a few hundred thousand clones, under 70% of them singletons. Study conclusions and caveats: Throughout tofacitinib, many expanded lesional clones continued to persist in scalp and blood. The link between baseline CD8+ expansion and response remains uncertain with one nonresponder.

This specimen was CD4+ T cells sorted from blood, taken between weeks 43 and 45, from a patient treated with tofacitinib. The chain couples TRBV6-5 to TRBJ2-1; D could derive from TRBD1 or TRBD2 (5 bases each). The TCR originated in a human donor with alopecia areata. DNA for the CDR3: TGTGCCAGCAGTCTGGGGGTTGCGCAGTTCTTC. This codes for CASSLGVAQFF.